The rows below give T cell receptor beta chains drawn from one sample of a study of shared clonotypes between healthy human individuals. The protocol was immunoSEQ multiplex PCR, while the TCRdb copy is restricted to in-frame clones and leaves out a portion. Of some 2.3 million clones listed, 85% to 95% were seen once; the top ten hold 0.39%. Sample: naive CD4+ T cells from PBMCs. The receptors were sampled from a man younger than 30 in good health. Some clones in this sample may be carry-over from other donors' samples. Each CDR3 is given with its conserved first and last residue. D genes are given only for firm matches. Only some rows state a clone size, as once, few, many or a class for expanded clones.

v_call: TRBV5-1; clone_size: NA; cdr3_length: 15; j_call: TRBJ2-2; d_call: NA; cdr3_nt: TGCGCCAGCAGCTTGTTGGGGGCGGGCACCGGGGAGCTGTTTTTT; cdr3_aa: CASSLLGAGTGELFF
v_call: TRBV12-5; clone_size: NA; cdr3_length: 15; j_call: TRBJ1-2; d_call: NA; cdr3_nt: TGTGCTAGTGGTTTGCCACCAAGAAGGGACTATGGCTACACCTTC; cdr3_aa: CASGLPPRRDYGYTF
v_call: TRBV5-1; clone_size: NA; cdr3_length: 15; j_call: TRBJ2-7; d_call: TRBD2; cdr3_nt: TGCGCCAGCAGCTTGTCGGGACTAGCCACAGACGAGCAGTACTTC; cdr3_aa: CASSLSGLATDEQYF
v_call: TRBV5-5; clone_size: once; cdr3_length: 14; j_call: TRBJ2-2; d_call: NA; cdr3_nt: TGTGCCAGCAGCCACGAAACAGGGACCGGGGAGCTGTTTTTT; cdr3_aa: CASSHETGTGELFF
v_call: TRBV9; clone_size: NA; cdr3_length: 15; j_call: TRBJ2-7; d_call: NA; cdr3_nt: TGTGCCAGCAGCCCCAAGCCTTACAGCTCCTACGAGCAGTACTTC; cdr3_aa: CASSPKPYSSYEQYF
v_call: TRBV7-9; clone_size: once; cdr3_length: 14; j_call: TRBJ1-1; d_call: TRBD1; cdr3_nt: TGTGCCAGCAGCTTCCACCCTTGGACAGGAGAAGCTTTCTTT; cdr3_aa: CASSFHPWTGEAFF
v_call: TRBV5-1; clone_size: NA; cdr3_length: 15; j_call: TRBJ1-2; d_call: TRBD1; cdr3_nt: TGCGCCAGCAGCCACCGGGACAGATTTAACTATGGCTACACCTTC; cdr3_aa: CASSHRDRFNYGYTF
v_call: TRBV7-3; clone_size: NA; cdr3_length: 14; j_call: TRBJ2-2; d_call: NA; cdr3_nt: TGTGCCAGCAGTCCCAATCATTTCCCCGGGGAGCTGTTTTTT; cdr3_aa: CASSPNHFPGELFF
v_call: TRBV6-5; clone_size: NA; cdr3_length: 13; j_call: TRBJ1-2; d_call: NA; cdr3_nt: TGTGCCAGCAGTTACTCCGGATTCTATGGCTACACCTTC; cdr3_aa: CASSYSGFYGYTF
v_call: TRBV5-6; clone_size: NA; cdr3_length: 15; j_call: TRBJ1-2; d_call: TRBD1; cdr3_nt: TGTGCCAGCAGCCTCGGGACAGGCTCTAACTATGGCTACACCTTC; cdr3_aa: CASSLGTGSNYGYTF
v_call: TRBV25-1; clone_size: NA; cdr3_length: 18; j_call: TRBJ2-5; d_call: TRBD2; cdr3_nt: TGTGCCAGCAGTGAGACTAGCGGGAGGGCCGGGGGCGAAGAGACCCAGTACTTC; cdr3_aa: CASSETSGRAGGEETQYF
v_call: TRBV23-1; clone_size: NA; cdr3_length: 12; j_call: TRBJ2-2; d_call: NA; cdr3_nt: TGCGCCAGCAGTCTTAACACCGGGGAGCTGTTTTTT; cdr3_aa: CASSLNTGELFF
v_call: TRBV29-1; clone_size: NA; cdr3_length: 12; j_call: TRBJ1-5; d_call: TRBD1; cdr3_nt: TGCAGCGTTAGTCAGGGGGCACAGCCCCAGCATTTT; cdr3_aa: CSVSQGAQPQHF
v_call: TRBV11-2; clone_size: NA; cdr3_length: 14; j_call: TRBJ2-1; d_call: NA; cdr3_nt: TGTGCCAGCAGCTTACTATCACCCTACAATGAGCAGTTCTTC; cdr3_aa: CASSLLSPYNEQFF
v_call: TRBV7-2; clone_size: NA; cdr3_length: 16; j_call: TRBJ2-5; d_call: NA; cdr3_nt: TGTGCCAGCAGCTTAGGCCAACTTACTTTCCGAGAGACCCAGTACTTC; cdr3_aa: CASSLGQLTFRETQYF
v_call: TRBV7-3; clone_size: NA; cdr3_length: 14; j_call: TRBJ2-5; d_call: NA; cdr3_nt: TGTGCCAGCAGCCCCAACCCTAATCAAGAGACCCAGTACTTC; cdr3_aa: CASSPNPNQETQYF
v_call: TRBV7-2; clone_size: NA; cdr3_length: 14; j_call: TRBJ2-7; d_call: NA; cdr3_nt: TGTGCCAGCAGCTTTCAAGGCGGAACCTACGAGCAGTACTTC; cdr3_aa: CASSFQGGTYEQYF
v_call: TRBV18; clone_size: NA; cdr3_length: 15; j_call: TRBJ1-4; d_call: NA; cdr3_nt: TGTGCCAGCTCGCCCTTGAGGGCAACTAATGAAAAACTGTTTTTT; cdr3_aa: CASSPLRATNEKLFF
v_call: TRBV5-1; clone_size: NA; cdr3_length: 14; j_call: TRBJ2-7; d_call: NA; cdr3_nt: TGCGCCAGCAGCTTGGGAGAGGACTACTACGAGCAGTACTTC; cdr3_aa: CASSLGEDYYEQYF
v_call: TRBV19; clone_size: NA; cdr3_length: 13; j_call: TRBJ1-5; d_call: NA; cdr3_nt: TGTGCCAGTAGTATAGTTAGGAGTCAGCCCCAGCATTTT; cdr3_aa: CASSIVRSQPQHF
v_call: TRBV2; clone_size: NA; cdr3_length: 15; j_call: TRBJ1-5; d_call: NA; cdr3_nt: TGTGCCAGCGCTCAGGGGCCCCTCGGCAATCAGCCCCAGCATTTT; cdr3_aa: CASAQGPLGNQPQHF
v_call: TRBV25-1; clone_size: NA; cdr3_length: 15; j_call: TRBJ1-3; d_call: NA; cdr3_nt: TGTGCCAGCAGTATGCAGGGGCTCTCTGGAAACACCATATATTTT; cdr3_aa: CASSMQGLSGNTIYF
v_call: TRBV28; clone_size: NA; cdr3_length: 13; j_call: TRBJ1-1; d_call: NA; cdr3_nt: TGTGCCAGCAGTTTCCAGCCGAACACTGAAGCTTTCTTT; cdr3_aa: CASSFQPNTEAFF
v_call: TRBV5-1; clone_size: NA; cdr3_length: 14; j_call: TRBJ2-1; d_call: NA; cdr3_nt: TGCGCCAGCAGCATAGGGGACTCCTACAATGAGCAGTTCTTC; cdr3_aa: CASSIGDSYNEQFF
v_call: TRBV5-1; clone_size: NA; cdr3_length: 15; j_call: TRBJ2-2; d_call: NA; cdr3_nt: TGCGCCAGCAGCTTGGATGCGGGAATCGCCGGGGAGCTGTTTTTT; cdr3_aa: CASSLDAGIAGELFF
v_call: TRBV28; clone_size: NA; cdr3_length: 14; j_call: TRBJ2-4; d_call: NA; cdr3_nt: TGTGCCAGCAGTTTCGGGGGGCGCTTGAACATTCAGTACTTC; cdr3_aa: CASSFGGRLNIQYF
v_call: TRBV15; clone_size: NA; cdr3_length: 13; j_call: TRBJ1-3; d_call: NA; cdr3_nt: TGTGCCACCAGCAGAGATCGGGGAAACACCATATATTTT; cdr3_aa: CATSRDRGNTIYF
v_call: TRBV19; clone_size: NA; cdr3_length: 15; j_call: TRBJ2-7; d_call: TRBD1; cdr3_nt: TGTGCCAGTAGCCAAGCCGGGACAGGAACCTACGAGCAGTACTTC; cdr3_aa: CASSQAGTGTYEQYF
v_call: TRBV7-2; clone_size: NA; cdr3_length: 14; j_call: TRBJ2-3; d_call: NA; cdr3_nt: TGTGCCAGCAGCTTATTAGTAAGCACAGATACGCAGTATTTT; cdr3_aa: CASSLLVSTDTQYF
v_call: TRBV11-2; clone_size: once; cdr3_length: 19; j_call: TRBJ1-2; d_call: TRBD1; cdr3_nt: TGTGCCAGCAGCCTCCTGGGTGTGGGACAGAGACCCAGTATTGATGGCTACACCTTC; cdr3_aa: CASSLLGVGQRPSIDGYTF
v_call: TRBV9; clone_size: NA; cdr3_length: 15; j_call: TRBJ2-1; d_call: NA; cdr3_nt: TGTGCCAGCAGCGTTAGCTCCAGCTCCTACAATGAGCAGTTCTTC; cdr3_aa: CASSVSSSSYNEQFF